This T cell receptor beta chain is drawn from a study of shared clonotypes between healthy human individuals. Overall study context: Three CD4 naive, three CD4 memory, two CD8 naive and one CD8 memory plate were used per donor.

The repertoire was sequenced with immunoSEQ multiplex PCR; TCRdb's copy has only in-frame clones and lacks some. The sample comprises more than 90,000 clones, roughly two thirds of which are singletons, and 45% rests with the top ten. The authors combined CD45RO+ cells with CCR7-negative CD45RA+ TemRA cells as CD8 memory. On this clone: Its antigen is still unknown.

This CDR3 spans 15 amino acids. V was trimmed by 2 bases and J by 7 bases, leaving 15 bases between them. Germline CDR1 is MDHEN and CDR2 is SYDVKM. Whole-study results and caveats: Rarefaction showed that sequencing of sorted subsets was incomplete (despite large depth). Among donors, sharing of clonotypes was expected to be affected by sequencing depth.

This chain joins TRBV28 and TRBJ2-1; D perhaps matches TRBD1 (7 bases). The sample taken for sequencing was memory CD8+ T cells sorted from blood. As for subset: CD45RO+ cells pooled with CCR7-negative TemRA cells. This receptor was taken from a young man in good health. CDR3: CASSLQGGGMNEQFF. CDR3 nucleotides: TGTGCCAGCAGTTTACAGGGGGGCGGTATGAATGAGCAGTTCTTC.